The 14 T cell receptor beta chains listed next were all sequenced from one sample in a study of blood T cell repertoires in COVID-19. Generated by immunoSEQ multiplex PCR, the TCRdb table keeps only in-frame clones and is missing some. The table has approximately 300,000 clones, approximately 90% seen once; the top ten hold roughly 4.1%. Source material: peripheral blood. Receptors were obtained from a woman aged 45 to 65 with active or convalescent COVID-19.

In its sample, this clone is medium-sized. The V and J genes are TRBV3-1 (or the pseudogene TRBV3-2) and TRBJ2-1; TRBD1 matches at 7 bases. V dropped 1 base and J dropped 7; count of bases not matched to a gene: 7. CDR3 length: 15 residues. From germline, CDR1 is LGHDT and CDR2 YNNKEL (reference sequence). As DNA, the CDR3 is TGTGCCAGCAGCCAAGGGACAGGCCCTAGGAATGAGCAGTTCTTC. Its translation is CASSQGTGPRNEQFF.

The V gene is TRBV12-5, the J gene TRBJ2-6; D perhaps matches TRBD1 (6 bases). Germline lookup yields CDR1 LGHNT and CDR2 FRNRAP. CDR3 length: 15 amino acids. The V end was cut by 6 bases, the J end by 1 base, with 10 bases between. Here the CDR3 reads CASGKGGSGANVLTF. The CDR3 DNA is TGTGCTAGTGGAAAAGGGGGTTCTGGGGCCAACGTCCTGACTTTC.

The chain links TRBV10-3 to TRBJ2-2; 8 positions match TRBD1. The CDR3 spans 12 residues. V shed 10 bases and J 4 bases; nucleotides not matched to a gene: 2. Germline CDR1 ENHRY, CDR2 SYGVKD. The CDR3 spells CATQGATGELFF. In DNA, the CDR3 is TGTGCCACCCAGGGGGCCACCGGGGAGCTGTTTTTT.

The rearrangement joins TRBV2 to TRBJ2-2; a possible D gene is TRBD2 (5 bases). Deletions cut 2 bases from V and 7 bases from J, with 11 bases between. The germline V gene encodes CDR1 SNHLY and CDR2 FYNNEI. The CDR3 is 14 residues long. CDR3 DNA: TGTGCCAGCAGTGAATTTCGAGCGGTCGGGGAGCTGTTTTTT. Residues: CASSEFRAVGELFF. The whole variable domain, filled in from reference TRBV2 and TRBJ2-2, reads EPEVTQTPSHQVTQMGQEVILRCVPISNHLYFYWYRQILGQKVEFLVSFYNNEISEKSEIFDDQFSVERPDGSNFTLKIRSTKLEDSAMYFCASSEFRAVGELFFGEGSRLTVL.

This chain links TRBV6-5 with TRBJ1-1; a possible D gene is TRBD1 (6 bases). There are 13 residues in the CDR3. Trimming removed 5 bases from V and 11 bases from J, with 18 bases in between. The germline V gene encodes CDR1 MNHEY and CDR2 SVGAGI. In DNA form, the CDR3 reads TGTGCCAGCAGTCTCGAATTGGGGGGGGCGGCTTTCTTT. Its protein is CASSLELGGAAFF.

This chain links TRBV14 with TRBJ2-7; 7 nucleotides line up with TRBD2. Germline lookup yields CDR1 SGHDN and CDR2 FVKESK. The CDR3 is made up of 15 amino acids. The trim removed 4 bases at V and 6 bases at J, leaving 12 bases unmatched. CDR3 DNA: TGTGCCAGCAGCCCCCTGACCGGGGAGGGCCGCGAGCAGTACTTC. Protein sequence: CASSPLTGEGREQYF.

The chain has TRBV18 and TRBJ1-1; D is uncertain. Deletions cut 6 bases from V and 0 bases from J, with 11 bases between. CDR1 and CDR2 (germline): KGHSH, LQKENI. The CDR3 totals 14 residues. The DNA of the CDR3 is TGTGCCAGCTCCCGGGAGGTCCTGAACACTGAAGCTTTCTTT. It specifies CASSREVLNTEAFF.

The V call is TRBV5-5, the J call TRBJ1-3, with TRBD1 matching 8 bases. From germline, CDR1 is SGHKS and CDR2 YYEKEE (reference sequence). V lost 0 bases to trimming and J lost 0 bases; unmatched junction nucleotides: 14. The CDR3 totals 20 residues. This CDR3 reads CASSLEVPRLTGASGNTIYF. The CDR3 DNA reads TGTGCCAGCAGCTTGGAGGTCCCCAGATTGACAGGGGCCTCTGGAAACACCATATATTTT.

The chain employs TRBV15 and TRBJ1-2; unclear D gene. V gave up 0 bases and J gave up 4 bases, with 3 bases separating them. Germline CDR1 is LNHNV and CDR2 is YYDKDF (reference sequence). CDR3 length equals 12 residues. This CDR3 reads CATSRDSYGYTF. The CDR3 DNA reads TGTGCCACCAGCAGAGATAGCTATGGCTACACCTTC.

This CDR3 is CASTVAGTSGLGHEQYF. The CDR3 region has the DNA TGTGCCAGCACCGTAGCCGGGACTAGCGGTTTGGGCCACGAGCAGTACTTC. The chain combines TRBV28 with TRBJ2-7; 11 bases align to TRBD2. Germline CDR1 is MDHEN and CDR2 is SYDVKM. The length of the CDR3 is 17 residues. The J segment lost 5 bases and the V segment lost 7 bases, leaving 16 bases of the junction unmatched.

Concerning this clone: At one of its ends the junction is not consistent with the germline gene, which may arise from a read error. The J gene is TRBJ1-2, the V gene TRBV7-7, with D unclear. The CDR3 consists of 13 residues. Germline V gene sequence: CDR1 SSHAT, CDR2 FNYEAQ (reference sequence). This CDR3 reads CASSLASVYGYTF. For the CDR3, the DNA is TGTGCTAGCAGCTTAGCATCGGTCTATGGCTACACCTTC.

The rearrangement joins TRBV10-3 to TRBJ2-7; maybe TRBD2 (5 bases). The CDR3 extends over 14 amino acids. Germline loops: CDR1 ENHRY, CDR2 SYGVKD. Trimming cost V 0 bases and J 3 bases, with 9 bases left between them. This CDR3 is CAISESYGLYEQYF. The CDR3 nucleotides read TGTGCCATCAGTGAGTCGTACGGACTCTACGAGCAGTACTTC.

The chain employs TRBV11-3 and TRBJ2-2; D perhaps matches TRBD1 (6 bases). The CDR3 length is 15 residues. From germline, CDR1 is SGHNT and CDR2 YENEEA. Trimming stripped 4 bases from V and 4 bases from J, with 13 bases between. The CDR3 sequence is CASSSRDKGTGELFF. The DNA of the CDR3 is TGTGCCAGCAGCTCCCGGGACAAGGGCACCGGGGAGCTGTTTTTT.

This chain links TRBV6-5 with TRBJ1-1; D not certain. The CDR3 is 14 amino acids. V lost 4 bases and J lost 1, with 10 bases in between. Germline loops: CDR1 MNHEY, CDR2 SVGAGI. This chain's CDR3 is CASSLVAANTEAFF. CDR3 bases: TGTGCCAGCAGTTTGGTGGCCGCGAACACTGAAGCTTTCTTT.